This TCR beta chain originates from a study of control samples from healthy donors and cancer patients. V lost 1 base and J 1 base, leaving 4 bases between the germline ends. The CDR3 has 13 amino acids. CDR1 SGHNT and CDR2 YENEEA come from the germline V gene. TCRdb's table, derived via immunoSEQ multiplex PCR, lists solely in-frame clones and lacks some. This sample has over 150,000 clones, with almost 90% found just once. The sample consisted of blood. V and J are TRBV11-3 and TRBJ1-1; no clear D. The receptor was isolated from a woman between 50 and 59 years old in good health. The CDR3 is CASSLGGNTEAFF. The CDR3 nucleotides read TGTGCCAGCAGCTTAGGGGGGAACACTGAAGCTTTCTTT.